The next 13 T cell receptor beta chains were all read from a single sample in a study of T cells in localized non-small cell lung cancer. The protocol was immunoSEQ multiplex PCR, while the TCRdb copy is restricted to in-frame clones and leaves out a portion. The data hold some 30,000 clones, with under 90% observed a single time. Sequenced material: peripheral blood, taken before any cancer treatment. These receptors came from a male donor at least 60 years old with stage III lung adenocarcinoma.

This clone has a single count. The chain has TRBV6-6 and TRBJ2-7; tentatively, D is TRBD1 (5 bases). The CDR3 covers 13 residues. Germline V lookup: CDR1 MNHNY, CDR2 SVGAGI (reference sequence). V dropped 6 bases and J dropped 1 base, with 10 bases sitting between them. CDR3 nucleotide sequence: TGTGCCAGCAGCAAACAGGTTTCCTACGAGCAGTACTTC. Protein product: CASSKQVSYEQYF.

This chain uses TRBV7-9 with TRBJ2-1; D may be TRBD1 (6 bases). This CDR3 has 14 amino acids. V was shortened by 7 bases and J by 5 bases, with 15 bases between the two germline ends. Germline V gene sequence: CDR1 SEHNR, CDR2 FQNEAQ (reference sequence). CDR3 nucleotides: TGTGCCAGCAACCGGGACACCGTCCACAATGAGCAGTTCTTC. This translates into CASNRDTVHNEQFF.

The rearrangement links TRBV11-2 to TRBJ1-5; D is uncertain. Looked up from germline, CDR1 is SGHAT and CDR2 is FQNNGV. The V gene lost 2 bases and the J gene lost 0 bases, with 8 bases spanning the gap. This CDR3 has 15 residues. The CDR3 DNA follows: TGTGCCAGCAGCTTATCAGGAGATAGCAATCAGCCCCAGCATTTT. It translates to CASSLSGDSNQPQHF. Looking up the rest from reference TRBV11-2 and TRBJ1-5 gives the full variable domain: EAGVAQSPRYKIIEKRQSVAFWCNPISGHATLYWYQQILGQGPKLLIQFQNNGVVDDSQLPKDRFSAERLKGVDSTLKIQPAKLEDSAVYLCASSLSGDSNQPQHFGDGTRLSIL.

This clone has just one count. The V gene is TRBV2, the J gene TRBJ1-1; D not resolved. CDR3 length equals 12 residues. Germline CDR1 SNHLY, CDR2 FYNNEI. The V end lost 7 bases, the J end lost 9 bases, and 15 bases lay between the germline ends. CDR3 region: CASNRALEQAFF. The CDR3 DNA reads as TGTGCCAGCAACCGGGCCCTCGAACAAGCTTTCTTT.

The chain uses TRBV5-6 and TRBJ2-3; the D is unclear. The V and J ends lost 4 bases and 5 bases respectively, with 14 bases between them. The CDR3 sequence is 14 residues long. From germline, CDR1 is SGHDT and CDR2 YYEEEE. This CDR3 is CASSAPVVRDTQYF. Here the CDR3 DNA reads TGTGCCAGCAGCGCCCCAGTAGTGAGAGATACGCAGTATTTT.

The chain is built from TRBV5-6 and TRBJ1-5, with 10 bases lining up with TRBD1. Germline lookup yields CDR1 SGHDT and CDR2 YYEEEE. V was pared by 0 bases and J by 3 bases, with 3 bases of the junction left unmatched. This CDR3 has 16 amino acids. CDR3 bases: TGTGCCAGCAGCTTGGCGGGACAGGGGTACAATCAGCCCCAGCATTTT. It encodes CASSLAGQGYNQPQHF.

V gene TRBV2 combines with J gene TRBJ1-4; 7 bases are a match to TRBD1. Germline assignment: CDR1 SNHLY and CDR2 FYNNEI. This CDR3 has 14 amino acids. V was clipped by 7 bases and J by 8 bases; unmatched bases: 10. The DNA of the CDR3 is TGTGCCAGCACGAGACCCGGACAGGAAGAAAAACTGTTTTTT. Translated: CASTRPGQEEKLFF.

The chain is built from TRBV27 and TRBJ2-5; D remains ambiguous. The CDR3 loop spans 13 amino acids. Germline CDR1 reads MNHEY; CDR2 reads SMNVEV (reference sequence). V lost 2 bases and J lost 4, with 8 bases in between. The CDR3 here is CASSLLWGETQYF. CDR3 nucleotide sequence: TGTGCCAGCAGTTTACTCTGGGGAGAGACCCAGTACTTC.

CDR3 region: CASSPSVTVNYGYTF. CDR3 DNA: TGTGCCAGCAGTCCGAGCGTTACAGTAAACTATGGCTACACCTTC. The J gene is TRBJ1-2, the V gene TRBV27; D is unresolved. Germline loops: CDR1 MNHEY, CDR2 SMNVEV (reference sequence). CDR3 length: 15 residues. Trimming stripped 5 bases from V and 2 bases from J, with 15 bases between.

The chain recombines TRBV6-1 with TRBJ2-1, with 11 bases that match TRBD1. Unmatched junction bases numbered 7, after V lost 4 bases and J lost 8 bases. CDR3 length equals 15 residues. Germline V gene sequence: CDR1 MNHNS, CDR2 SASEGT. CDR3 nucleotides: TGTGCCAGCAGTGCACCTCGGACAGGGGGCCATGAGCAGTTCTTC. This codes for CASSAPRTGGHEQFF.

V and J are TRBV27 and TRBJ1-1; the D is unclear. The V end lost 5 bases, the J end lost 1 base, and 20 bases lay between the germline ends. CDR1 and CDR2 (germline): MNHEY, SMNVEV (reference sequence). The CDR3 spans 17 residues. CDR3 in amino acids: CASSAQSIGRTNTEAFF. CDR3 DNA: TGTGCCAGCAGTGCGCAATCCATTGGCAGGACGAACACTGAAGCTTTCTTT.

This chain uses TRBV7-9 with TRBJ1-2, with D hard to call. The V gene's germline CDR1 is SEHNR and CDR2 FQNEAQ (reference sequence). The CDR3 contains 14 residues. V dropped 1 base and J dropped 5 bases, with 11 bases sitting between them. CDR3 amino acids: CASSLGVLGYGYTF. In DNA form, the CDR3 reads TGTGCCAGCAGCTTAGGAGTCTTGGGATATGGCTACACCTTC.

The J gene is TRBJ1-1, the V gene TRBV2; D may be TRBD1 (6 bases). The V end was cut by 7 bases, the J end by 1 base, with 16 bases between. The CDR3 consists of 15 residues. Germline V gene sequence: CDR1 SNHLY, CDR2 FYNNEI. The CDR3 DNA sequence: TGTGCCAGCATTAGTGGGGGCATCGCGAACACTGAAGCTTTCTTT. Its protein product is CASISGGIANTEAFF.